What follows are 6 T cell receptor beta chains derived from one specimen sequenced in a study of T cells after yellow fever vaccination. TCRdb analysed the 5' RACE reads with MiXCR anew, one entry per CDR3 protein. This table has 110,000 to 150,000 distinct CDR3 sequences, around 6.3% appearing once. The sequencing here drew on CD4+ T cells sorted from PBMCs, taken 10 days after the yellow fever booster vaccination. All receptors come from a man aged 25 to 40 who received the YFV17D yellow fever vaccine.

Comment on this clonotype: Given a much more abundant clone one base away, this may be a read error. The CDR3 sequence: CARSASSGLQILYNEQFF. The CDR3 coding sequence is TGTGCCCGCAGCGCTAGCTCCGGGTTACAAATACTCTACAATGAGCAGTTCTTC. The chain has TRBV2 and TRBJ2-1; perhaps TRBD2 as D (5 bases). Germline V gives CDR1 SNHLY, CDR2 FYNNEI. This CDR3 is built from 18 residues.

The gene calls are TRBV28 and TRBJ2-7; 7 nucleotides align to TRBD1. V lost 4 bases to trimming and J lost 0 bases; unmatched junction nucleotides: 6. The CDR3 contains 15 residues. Germline V lookup: CDR1 MDHEN, CDR2 SYDVKM. The CDR3 here is CASSSGQDSSYEQYF. CDR3 nucleotides: TGTGCCAGCAGTTCCGGACAGGACAGCTCCTACGAGCAGTACTTC.

The chain uses TRBV12-3 or TRBV12-4 and TRBJ2-2; 7 bases line up with TRBD2. The J segment lost 3 bases and the V segment lost 3 bases, leaving 4 bases of the junction unmatched. The CDR3 contains 15 residues. CDR3 sequence (DNA): TGTGCCAGCAGTTTGCAGCGGGGATACACCGGGGAGCTGTTTTTT. This sequence encodes CASSLQRGYTGELFF.

This clonotype was seen at least ten times. The chain combines TRBV6-2 or TRBV6-3 with TRBJ2-7, with 7 positions matching TRBD1. From germline, CDR1 is MNHEY and CDR2 SVGEGT. This CDR3 contains 12 residues. V was clipped by 6 bases and J by 2 bases; unmatched bases: 1. In nucleotides, the CDR3 is TGTGCCAGCAGGACAGGGACCTACGAGCAGTACTTC. It yields the protein CASRTGTYEQYF.

There are many counts of this clonotype. The chain is built from TRBV7-3 and TRBJ2-2, with unresolved D. Germline loops: CDR1 SGHTA, CDR2 FQGTGA. Trimming cost V 2 bases and J 5 bases, with 9 bases left between them. The CDR3 loop spans 14 amino acids. CDR3 in amino acids: CASSLGWGTGELFF. The DNA of the CDR3 is TGTGCCAGCAGCTTAGGATGGGGAACCGGGGAGCTGTTTTTT.

This clonotype was picked up many times. This sequence joins TRBV5-6 and TRBJ2-1; D is ambiguous. V lost 0 bases to trimming and J lost 8 bases, with 6 bases between them. CDR3 length: 12 residues. Germline V CDR1 and CDR2: SGHDT, YYEEEE. CDR3 amino acids: CASSLARYEQFF. In DNA form, the CDR3 reads TGTGCCAGCAGCTTGGCTCGGTATGAGCAGTTCTTC.